The 30 T cell receptor beta chains below all came from one sample that was sequenced in a study of blood T cell repertoires in COVID-19. Generated by immunoSEQ multiplex PCR, the TCRdb table keeps only in-frame clones and is missing some. Here the sample spans under 250,000 clones, around 83% being singletons. Material for sequencing was peripheral blood. Receptors originate from a woman between 45 and 65 years old with acute or convalescent COVID-19.

The V call is TRBV2, the J call TRBJ1-6, with 7 bases fitting TRBD1. Germline assignment: CDR1 SNHLY and CDR2 FYNNEI. The CDR3 has 14 residues. With V trimmed by 6 bases and J by 7 bases, 6 bases remained unmatched. CDR3 protein: CASRVTGSNSPLHF. The CDR3 DNA follows: TGTGCCAGCAGGGTGACAGGGAGCAATTCACCCCTCCACTTT.

The chain is built from TRBV18 and TRBJ1-1, with D possibly being TRBD1 (6 bases). Germline V gene sequence: CDR1 KGHSH, CDR2 LQKENI. The CDR3 is 11 residues long. Between the trimmed V and J ends, which lost 4 bases and 8 bases, there was a span of 8 bases. The chain's CDR3 is CASSLGQEAFF. DNA for the CDR3: TGTGCCAGCTCACTGGGACAAGAAGCTTTCTTT.

The chain carries TRBV3-1 (or the pseudogene TRBV3-2) and TRBJ1-3; no clear D. Trimming left V 3 bases short and J 0 bases short, with 9 bases between. Germline loops: CDR1 LGHDT, CDR2 YNNKEL (reference sequence). CDR3 length: 15 amino acids. In nucleotides, the CDR3 is TGTGCCAGCAGCCAGGGCCGGATCTCTGGAAACACCATATATTTT. It is translated as CASSQGRISGNTIYF.

The chain carries TRBV5-1 and TRBJ2-1; D may be TRBD2 (6 bases). The CDR3 contains 14 residues. Germline CDR1 reads SGHRS; CDR2 reads YFSETQ. V lost 9 bases to trimming and J lost 9 bases, with 22 bases between them. CDR3 in amino acids: CATMSSDGWGEQFF. In nucleotides, the CDR3 is TGCGCCACGATGTCTAGCGATGGGTGGGGTGAGCAGTTCTTC.

The chain links TRBV19 to TRBJ1-2, with D hard to call. Germline CDR1 reads LNHDA; CDR2 reads SQIVND (reference sequence). V gave up 3 bases and J gave up 0 bases, with 8 bases separating them. The CDR3 spans 14 residues. CDR3 bases: TGTGCCAGTAGTATCCGGGATACTAACTATGGCTACACCTTC. It translates to CASSIRDTNYGYTF.

CDR3 region: CASSLTHLAAGGHEQFF. The CDR3 DNA reads TGTGCCAGCAGCTTAACCCACCTAGCGGCTGGGGGGCATGAGCAGTTCTTC. V gene TRBV7-2 combines with J gene TRBJ2-1; a possible D gene is TRBD2 (7 bases). The CDR3 is made up of 17 amino acids. Deletions cut 2 bases from V and 8 bases from J, with 22 bases between. Germline V gene data show CDR1 as SGHTA and CDR2 as FQGNSA. Together with reference TRBV7-2 and TRBJ2-1, the CDR3 gives the full variable domain: GAGVSQSPSNKVTEKGKDVELRCDPISGHTALYWYRQSLGQGLEFLIYFQGNSAPDKSGLPSDRFSAERTGGSVSTLTIQRTQQEDSAVYLCASSLTHLAAGGHEQFFGPGTRLTVL.

The chain carries TRBV7-3 and TRBJ2-1, with 7 bases fitting TRBD2. Trimming took 2 bases from V and 10 from J; bases not matched to a gene: 8. Germline assignment: CDR1 SGHTA and CDR2 FQGTGA. The CDR3 is made up of 14 amino acids. The CDR3 sequence: CASSLSAGVTEQFF. The CDR3 DNA reads as TGTGCCAGCAGCTTATCGGCGGGAGTTACGGAGCAGTTCTTC.

The chain recombines TRBV5-1 with TRBJ2-2, with D maybe TRBD2 (5 bases). This CDR3 region has 15 residues. From germline, CDR1 is SGHRS and CDR2 YFSETQ. V was shortened by 0 bases and J by 4 bases, with 10 bases between the two germline ends. CDR3 loop: CASSLAGIGTGELFF. The CDR3 nucleotides read TGCGCCAGCAGCTTGGCGGGGATCGGCACCGGGGAGCTGTTTTTT.

This clone is a singleton in its sample. The V gene is TRBV4-1, the J gene TRBJ1-3; TRBD1 matches at 7 bases. The V gene's germline CDR1 is MGHRA and CDR2 YSYEKL. CDR3 length equals 17 residues. With 1 base clipped from V and 0 bases from J, the junction kept 6 bases outside the gene matches. Written as DNA, the CDR3 is TGCGCCAGCAGCCAAGGCCGACAGGGAAGCTCTGGAAACACCATATATTTT. Protein sequence: CASSQGRQGSSGNTIYF.

A few counts support this clone. This sequence joins TRBV7-9 and TRBJ2-7; maybe TRBD2 (6 bases). This CDR3 has 16 amino acids. V was pared by 1 base and J by 2 bases, with 15 bases between. Germline CDR1 is SEHNR and CDR2 is FQNEAQ (reference sequence). CDR3 nucleotide sequence: TGTGCCAGCAGCTTAGTCGCGGGGCGGTCTACCTACGAGCAGTACTTC. Translating it yields CASSLVAGRSTYEQYF.

The V gene is TRBV12-3 or TRBV12-4, the J gene TRBJ1-4; TRBD1 might be the D (6 bases). CDR3 length equals 13 residues. Trimming pared 1 base from V and 7 bases from J, leaving 7 bases between. The CDR3 region is CASSLGTAEKLFF. CDR3 in DNA: TGTGCCAGCAGTTTAGGGACAGCTGAAAAACTGTTTTTT.

The chain uses TRBV6-6 and TRBJ2-5, with TRBD2 matching 9 bases. Germline lookup yields CDR1 MNHNY and CDR2 SVGAGI (reference sequence). CDR3 length equals 18 residues. Germline trimming cut 5 bases from V and 5 bases from J; bases unmatched to any gene: 18. CDR3 sequence: CASSRPSGSSGIQETQYF. Here the CDR3 DNA reads TGTGCCAGCAGTCGCCCGTCCGGGTCTAGCGGGATACAGGAGACCCAGTACTTC.

This clone was detected a few times. The V and J genes are TRBV5-1 and TRBJ2-1; unclear D gene. V was cut by 0 bases and J by 4 bases, with 5 bases left in between. The germline gives CDR1 SGHRS, CDR2 YFSETQ. CDR3 size: 13 residues. The CDR3 sequence: CASSLASYNEQFF. CDR3 nucleotides: TGCGCCAGCAGCTTGGCGTCTTACAATGAGCAGTTCTTC.

In its sample, this clone was seen once. The V call is TRBV4-1, the J call TRBJ2-3; D remains unclear. The germline V and J ends were trimmed by 1 base and 2 bases, with 7 bases remaining between them. Germline CDR1 is MGHRA and CDR2 is YSYEKL. This CDR3 region has 14 residues. The CDR3 DNA sequence: TGCGCCAGCAGCCAAGGAATAGACACAGATACGCAGTATTTT. It codes for CASSQGIDTDTQYF.

The rearrangement joins TRBV14 to TRBJ2-5, with 11 nucleotides matching TRBD2. Trimming at V came to 0 bases and at J to 1 base, leaving 10 bases not matched to a gene. CDR3 length: 19 amino acids. The germline V gene has CDR1 SGHDN and CDR2 FVKESK. Here the CDR3 reads CASSQDPFLAGGLQETQYF. The CDR3 DNA reads TGTGCCAGCAGCCAAGATCCGTTCCTAGCGGGAGGTCTCCAAGAGACCCAGTACTTC.

The chain combines TRBV24-1 with TRBJ2-3; TRBD2 is a possible D gene (6 bases). The CDR3 has 15 residues. Germline values: CDR1 KGHDR, CDR2 SFDVKD. Trimming removed 3 bases from V and 1 base from J, with 10 bases in between. The CDR3 sequence is CATSDQASGTDTQYF. The CDR3, as DNA: TGTGCCACCAGTGATCAAGCTAGCGGCACAGATACGCAGTATTTT.

J is TRBJ2-5 and V is TRBV2; 11 nucleotides line up with TRBD2. The CDR3 extends over 15 amino acids. Germline V CDR1 and CDR2: SNHLY, FYNNEI. V lost 4 bases, J lost 1 base, and 2 bases stayed unmatched. CDR3 coding DNA: TGTGCCAGCAGTGCCGGGACTAGCGGCCAAGAGACCCAGTACTTC. Translation gives CASSAGTSGQETQYF.

DNA of the CDR3: TGTGCCAGCAGCGGCGGGACAGGGGGTGGAAACACCATATATTTT. Translated, it gives CASSGGTGGGNTIYF. The rearrangement joins TRBV7-8 to TRBJ1-3; 11 bases are a match to TRBD1. This CDR3 region has 15 residues. V lost 5 bases and J lost 3; bases outside the gene matches: 3. CDR1 is SGHVS and CDR2 is FQNEAQ in the germline V gene.

This clone was recorded once. The chain is built from TRBV19 and TRBJ2-7; weak D call: TRBD2 (6 bases). The V gene lost 1 base and the J gene lost 7 bases, with 8 bases spanning the gap. The CDR3 sequence is 12 residues long. From germline, CDR1 is LNHDA and CDR2 SQIVND (reference sequence). In DNA form, the CDR3 reads TGTGCCAGTAGTATAGGGGAGGCGGAGCAGTACTTC. Its protein is CASSIGEAEQYF. The variable domain in full, completed from reference TRBV19 and TRBJ2-7, reads DGGITQSPKYLFRKEGQNVTLSCEQNLNHDAMYWYRQDPGQGLRLIYYSQIVNDFQKGDIAEGYSVSREKKESFPLTVTSAQKNPTAFYLCASSIGEAEQYFGPGTRLTVT.

The V gene is TRBV5-1, the J gene TRBJ2-3, with D hard to call. Germline assignment: CDR1 SGHRS and CDR2 YFSETQ. The CDR3 contains 16 residues. The ends were cut back, 0 bases at V and 2 bases at J, with 13 bases in the middle. CDR3 residues: CASSLAPPRSTDTQYF. CDR3 coding DNA: TGCGCCAGCAGCTTGGCCCCACCGCGGTCCACAGATACGCAGTATTTT.

The genes are TRBV5-1 and TRBJ1-1, with TRBD1 matching 8 bases. After removal of 0 bases from V and 4 bases from J, the junction contained 5 bases not matched to a gene. The germline CDR1 and CDR2 sequences are SGHRS and YFSETQ. The CDR3 spans 15 residues. This chain's CDR3 is CASSLDRGTVTEAFF. In DNA form, the CDR3 reads TGCGCCAGCAGCTTGGACAGGGGGACGGTCACTGAAGCTTTCTTT.

The genes are TRBV5-1 and TRBJ2-1; 11 bases line up with TRBD2. Germline CDR1 reads SGHRS; CDR2 reads YFSETQ. The V and J ends lost 0 bases and 3 bases, in that order; junction bases with no gene match: 5. This CDR3 has 17 amino acids. DNA of the CDR3: TGCGCCAGCAGCTTGGTACTAGCGGGAGAGGGCTACAATGAGCAGTTCTTC. Protein product: CASSLVLAGEGYNEQFF.

V is TRBV19 and J is TRBJ2-7; 9 bases line up with TRBD1. Unmatched junction bases numbered 7, after V lost 1 base and J lost 3 bases. Germline CDR1 is LNHDA and CDR2 is SQIVND (reference sequence). The CDR3 loop spans 16 amino acids. CDR3 in amino acids: CASSIALGQGNYEQYF. The CDR3 DNA sequence: TGTGCCAGTAGTATAGCCCTGGGACAGGGCAACTACGAGCAGTACTTC.

J is TRBJ2-5 and V is TRBV3-1 (or the pseudogene TRBV3-2); TRBD2 matches at 12 bases. This CDR3 is built from 17 residues. Germline assignment: CDR1 LGHDT and CDR2 YNNKEL (reference sequence). V was clipped by 3 bases and J by 2 bases; unmatched bases: 7. The DNA for the CDR3 is TGTGCCAGCAGCCATAGGGCTAGCGGGAGGGGGCAAGAGACCCAGTACTTC. Translating gives CASSHRASGRGQETQYF.

The J gene is TRBJ1-2, the V gene TRBV6-5; D is possibly TRBD1 (6 bases). V shed 0 bases and J shed 4 bases, with 12 bases lying between them. The CDR3 is 15 residues long. Looked up from germline, CDR1 is MNHEY and CDR2 is SVGAGI. CDR3 residues: CASSYSAGGSYGYTF. For the CDR3, the DNA is TGTGCCAGCAGTTACTCGGCGGGGGGCAGCTATGGCTACACCTTC.

The V call is TRBV28, the J call TRBJ2-1; 9 bases line up with TRBD2. Trimming took 3 bases from V and 5 from J; bases not matched to a gene: 5. This CDR3 contains 15 residues. From germline, CDR1 is MDHEN and CDR2 SYDVKM. The chain's CDR3 is CASSFIAGENNEQFF. CDR3 nucleotide sequence: TGTGCCAGCAGTTTTATAGCGGGAGAGAACAATGAGCAGTTCTTC.

This chain connects TRBV19 to TRBJ1-4, with D unclear. The CDR3 loop spans 15 amino acids. Trimming took off 7 bases at V and 4 bases at J, with 16 bases between the two ends. CDR1 is LNHDA and CDR2 is SQIVND in the germline V gene (reference sequence). CDR3 region: CASKTRPGGNEKLFF. DNA for the CDR3: TGTGCCAGTAAAACTCGCCCGGGAGGTAATGAAAAACTGTTTTTT.

The rearrangement links TRBV3-1 (or the pseudogene TRBV3-2) to TRBJ1-6, with D unresolved. The CDR3 consists of 13 residues. Germline V gene lookup returns CDR1 LGHDT and CDR2 YNNKEL (reference sequence). The V gene lost 4 bases and the J gene lost 2 bases, with 3 bases spanning the gap. For the CDR3, the DNA is TGTGCCAGCAGCCCCGCCTATAATTCACCCCTCCACTTT. Its translation is CASSPAYNSPLHF.

V usage is TRBV5-1 and J usage is TRBJ1-2; D perhaps matches TRBD1 (6 bases). Per the germline V gene, CDR1 is SGHRS and CDR2 is YFSETQ. V was pared by 0 bases and J by 4 bases, with 19 bases between. The CDR3 is 17 amino acids. Here the CDR3 reads CASSLGPPFGQPYGYTF. CDR3 nucleotides: TGCGCCAGCAGCTTGGGGCCCCCTTTTGGACAGCCCTATGGCTACACCTTC.

This clone came up a few times. The CDR3 is CASSPRGTASSYEQYF. CDR3 sequence (DNA): TGCGCCAGCAGCCCCCGCGGGACGGCTTCCTCCTACGAGCAGTACTTC. J is TRBJ2-7 and V is TRBV5-1; tentative D call: TRBD2 (6 bases). The CDR3 runs 16 residues. Trimming removed 4 bases at V and 0 bases at J, with 17 bases between. CDR1 and CDR2 from the germline V gene are SGHRS and YFSETQ.